This T cell receptor (beta chain) was identified during a study of blood T cell repertoires in COVID-19. About the study: Italy, Spain and the United States were the sources of the convalescent and acute COVID-19 samples. PBMCs, B-cell-depleted T cells, or T cells provided the cDNA or gDNA that made up the material.

Authors' methods: The assay estimated nucleated cells by amplifying reference gene primers. The table came from immunoSEQ multiplex PCR; TCRdb's copy has only in-frame clones and leaves some out. The DNA gave D and trimming, while V, J and clone size come from that table. The sample includes under 250,000 clones, more than 75% seen only once; the top ten take 2.9%. This clone was observed a single time. The receptor was derived from a man aged 45-60 years who had recovered from COVID-19. Sequenced material: peripheral blood.

This CDR3 reads CASSESETGGYEQYF. The DNA of the CDR3 is TGTGCCAGCAGTGAATCCGAGACAGGGGGCTACGAGCAGTACTTC. This chain joins TRBV25-1 and TRBJ2-7; 9 bases line up with TRBD1. The CDR3 runs 15 residues. V gave up 1 base and J gave up 3 bases; unmatched junction bases: 4. CDR1 and CDR2 (germline): MGHDK, SYGVNS.